The rows below give T cell receptor beta chains drawn from one sample of a study of T cells in localized non-small cell lung cancer. Assay: immunoSEQ multiplex PCR; the TCRdb copy retains only in-frame clones and omits some. The sample carries about 77,000 clones, more than 75% recorded once. This sample comprised peripheral blood, obtained before any cancer treatment. These receptors originate from a woman aged 40-70 years with stage I squamous cell lung carcinoma. The CDR3 runs from the conserved cysteine through the conserved F or W. D genes are given only for firm matches. Only part of the rows carry a size: once, few, many, or a class if the clone is expanded.

CDR3 DNA	CDR3 protein	clone size	J gene	D gene	V gene
TGTGCCAGCAGTTTATCGAGTGGAGGTAATTCACCCCTCCACTTT	CASSLSSGGNSPLHF	.	TRBJ1-6	.	TRBV27
TGTGCCAGTAGTATTGAGGTGACCGGGGAGCTGTTTTTT	CASSIEVTGELFF	.	TRBJ2-2	.	TRBV19
TGTGCCAGCAGTTACGACCAGGGCTCATTTTATGGCTACACCTTC	CASSYDQGSFYGYTF	.	TRBJ1-2	.	TRBV6-6
TGTGCCAGCAGTGACAGAAATCAGCCCCAGCATTTT	CASSDRNQPQHF	.	TRBJ1-5	.	TRBV6-1
TGTGCCAGCAGCCAAGATGGGGGCAATCAGCCCCAGCATTTT	CASSQDGGNQPQHF	.	TRBJ1-5	.	TRBV4-2
TGTGCCAGCTTAAGCGGGGGGGCCACGGAGACCCAGTACTTC	CASLSGGATETQYF	.	TRBJ2-5	TRBD2	TRBV7-9
TGTGCCAGCTCCCCTCCGTTGACAGGGGTAAGCGGCTACACCTTC	CASSPPLTGVSGYTF	.	TRBJ1-2	TRBD1	TRBV18
TGTGCCAGCAGTACCCTGGGACAGGGAGAGGTGGGAGCTTTCTTT	CASSTLGQGEVGAFF	.	TRBJ1-1	TRBD1	TRBV2
TGTGCCAGCAGTGAAGCGCTCGGCAGGGTGGAGCAGTTCTTC	CASSEALGRVEQFF	.	TRBJ2-1	.	TRBV6-1
TGTGCCAGCAGTGCAATGATGAACACTGAAGCTTTCTTT	CASSAMMNTEAFF	.	TRBJ1-1	.	TRBV7-2
TGTGCCAGCAGTGAGACCGGGACAGACCCTGAAACCTTC	CASSETGTDPETF	.	TRBJ1-2	TRBD1	TRBV6-5
TGTGCCAGCAGTTTAACAGGGGAGGGCTATGGCTACACCTTC	CASSLTGEGYGYTF	once	TRBJ1-2	TRBD1	TRBV27
TGTGCCAGCAGTGAAGACGACTCCCTCGAGCAGTACTTC	CASSEDDSLEQYF	.	TRBJ2-7	.	TRBV6-1
TGTGCCAGCAGCCAACAAACACAAAACACTGAAGCTTTCTTT	CASSQQTQNTEAFF	.	TRBJ1-1	.	TRBV4-2
TGTGCCAGTAGTTCGGCTTATCTTAGCACAGATACGCAGTATTTT	CASSSAYLSTDTQYF	few	TRBJ2-3	.	TRBV19
TGCGCCAGCAAGGGTCCAGGGCAGACTGAAGCTTTCTTT	CASKGPGQTEAFF	.	TRBJ1-1	.	TRBV10-1
TGTGCCAGCAGGCGTACGACAGGGGGGGAGCCCCAGCATTTT	CASRRTTGGEPQHF	.	TRBJ1-5	TRBD1	TRBV6-1
TGTGCCAGCAGTGAAGCGTGGGGGGCTTCGGCCAACGTCCTGACTTTC	CASSEAWGASANVLTF	.	TRBJ2-6	.	TRBV6-1
TGTGCCACCAGCAACCTCATGCGGGGACCCACAGATACGCAGTATTTT	CATSNLMRGPTDTQYF	.	TRBJ2-3	.	TRBV15
TGTGCCAGCAGCTCTCAGGGTTACAACTATGGCTACACCTTC	CASSSQGYNYGYTF	.	TRBJ1-2	.	TRBV5-5
TGTGCCAGCTTCAGAAGCTCCTACAATGAGCAGTTCTTC	CASFRSSYNEQFF	once	TRBJ2-1	.	TRBV18
TGTGCCAGCAATTGGGGCCGCGGCAGGGCCTATGGCTACACCTTC	CASNWGRGRAYGYTF	.	TRBJ1-2	.	TRBV6-1
TGTGCCAGCAGCTCGGGGGTGGGCACTGAAGCTTTCTTT	CASSSGVGTEAFF	.	TRBJ1-1	.	TRBV9
TGCGCCAGCGGGACAGGTTACTCTGGAAACACCATATATTTT	CASGTGYSGNTIYF	once	TRBJ1-3	TRBD1	TRBV5-1
TGTGCCAGTAGTATTCTTCAGGGCTACGAGCAGTACTTC	CASSILQGYEQYF	.	TRBJ2-7	.	TRBV19
TGTGCCAGCAGCCAAGGGACTAGCGGGGGGGCAAGCACAGATACGCAGTATTTT	CASSQGTSGGASTDTQYF	.	TRBJ2-3	TRBD2	TRBV4-2
TGTGCCAGCAGCCAAGTTGGGGGGGCAGCGAATGAGCAGTTCTTC	CASSQVGGAANEQFF	.	TRBJ2-1	.	TRBV4-2
TGCGCCAGCAGCTTGGATGGACAGGATAATTCACCCCTCCACTTT	CASSLDGQDNSPLHF	.	TRBJ1-6	TRBD1	TRBV5-1
TGTGCCAGCTCCCAAGGGGCGCGGACTGAAGCTTTCTTT	CASSQGARTEAFF	.	TRBJ1-1	.	TRBV6-5
TGTGCCAGCAGCTCCGACAGGGGAGGGTGGGAGACCCAGTACTTC	CASSSDRGGWETQYF	.	TRBJ2-5	.	TRBV7-2
TGTGCCAGCAGCTCAGGACAGGGTACGACTGAAGCTTTCTTT	CASSSGQGTTEAFF	.	TRBJ1-1	TRBD1	TRBV7-9
TGTGCCAGCAGACTAGCCCTGTACTACGAGCAGTACTTC	CASRLALYYEQYF	.	TRBJ2-7	.	TRBV6-6
TGTGCCAGCAAACAGGGGTCCACTGAAGCTTTCTTT	CASKQGSTEAFF	.	TRBJ1-1	TRBD1	TRBV6-5
TGTGCCATCAGTGAGACAGGGGGCGCGGGCAATCAGCCCCAGCATTTT	CAISETGGAGNQPQHF	.	TRBJ1-5	TRBD1	TRBV10-3
TGTGCCAGCTCACCGCCGGGACTAGCGGGGGAGACCCAGTACTTC	CASSPPGLAGETQYF	.	TRBJ2-5	TRBD2	TRBV18
TGTGCCAGCAGCCCCGACGGAACGAACACTGAAGCTTTCTTT	CASSPDGTNTEAFF	.	TRBJ1-1	.	TRBV7-9
TGTGCCACCTCAGGACAGGGAAGGGTCTATGGCTACACCTTC	CATSGQGRVYGYTF	.	TRBJ1-2	TRBD1	TRBV28
TGTGCCAGCACCCGACTAGCAGATACGCAGTATTTT	CASTRLADTQYF	once	TRBJ2-3	.	TRBV2
TGTGCCAGCAGTGCAGAGGACGAGCAGTACTTC	CASSAEDEQYF	once	TRBJ2-7	.	TRBV2
TGTGCCAGCAGTTCCCGAAGGGAACCCAATCAGCCCCAGCATTTT	CASSSRREPNQPQHF	.	TRBJ1-5	.	TRBV6-5
TGTGCCAGCAGTCCCGGCTGGGCCAACGTCCTGACTTTC	CASSPGWANVLTF	.	TRBJ2-6	.	TRBV7-2
TGTGCCAGCTCACCACAGATAGGGAGTACAGATACGCAGTATTTT	CASSPQIGSTDTQYF	.	TRBJ2-3	.	TRBV18
TGTGCCAGCAGTGGCGAAAACCGGGACAGGGGTTGGTGTGAAGCTTTCTTT	CASSGENRDRGWCEAFF	.	TRBJ1-1	TRBD1	TRBV6-1
TGTGCCAGCAGCTTAGTGGGGGGCGCTCAGCCCCAGCATTTT	CASSLVGGAQPQHF	.	TRBJ1-5	.	TRBV7-2
TGTGCCAGCAGCCCTTTTACAGGGCTCATGAACACTGAAGCTTTCTTT	CASSPFTGLMNTEAFF	.	TRBJ1-1	.	TRBV7-9
TGCGCCAGCAGCTTGGCCGTAGCGGGGGGTCTGGATGAGCAGTTCTTC	CASSLAVAGGLDEQFF	.	TRBJ2-1	TRBD2	TRBV5-1
TGTGCCAGCTCAGGGGGAGTCTACGAGCAGTACTTC	CASSGGVYEQYF	.	TRBJ2-7	TRBD1	TRBV27
TGTGCCAGCAGCAAGGACAGGGGGAGGACAGATACGCAGTATTTT	CASSKDRGRTDTQYF	.	TRBJ2-3	TRBD1	TRBV6-5
TGTGCCAGCAGCTACGGACAGGGGGGGTCAAACTATGGCTACACCTTC	CASSYGQGGSNYGYTF	.	TRBJ1-2	TRBD1	TRBV5-4
TGTGCCAGCAGCCTAGGTGGATTAGCTAGCGCCGGGGAGCTGTTTTTT	CASSLGGLASAGELFF	.	TRBJ2-2	.	TRBV5-4
TGTGCCAGCAGGTCCTCTTTACCGAACACTGAAGCTTTCTTT	CASRSSLPNTEAFF	.	TRBJ1-1	.	TRBV27